The 26 T cell receptor beta chains below all came from one sample that was sequenced in a study of post-analysis software for immune sequencing data. Study conclusions and caveats: Patients showed TRBV5-6, TRBV5-1 and TRBV20-1 among five TRBV segments more frequent than in controls.

Carried by the TCR beta cDNA libraries were unique molecular identifiers. TCRdb re-called the PCR reads through MiXCR, storing one row per CDR3 protein. Of more than 500,000 distinct CDR3 sequences listed, around 31% are singletons. Their cognate antigens are unknown. Sequenced input: blood. Source of these receptors: a girl between 2 and 17 years old with multiple sclerosis.

This clonotype was picked up a small number of times. V and J are TRBV6-5 and TRBJ2-1, with unresolved D. Between the trimmed V and J ends, which lost 2 bases and 9 bases, there was a span of 11 bases. Per the germline V gene, CDR1 is MNHEY and CDR2 is SVGAGI. This CDR3 comprises 13 residues. This chain's CDR3 is CASSYVPVGEQFF. In nucleotides, the CDR3 is TGTGCCAGCAGTTACGTTCCTGTCGGTGAGCAGTTCTTC.

The chain carries TRBV19 and TRBJ2-5; TRBD1 or TRBD2 may be the D gene (6 bases each). This CDR3 is 18 amino acids long. The V and J ends lost 2 bases and 4 bases respectively, with 23 bases between them. CDR1 is LNHDA, CDR2 SQIVND, per germline (reference sequence). The CDR3 here is CASSIIWNAKGGGETQYF. The CDR3 bases are TGTGCCAGTAGTATAATCTGGAACGCAAAGGGGGGTGGAGAGACCCAGTACTTC.

The chain has TRBV19 and TRBJ2-3; TRBD2 is a possible D gene (6 bases). V lost 9 bases and J lost 4, with 14 bases in between. Germline lookup yields CDR1 LNHDA and CDR2 SQIVND (reference sequence). The length of the CDR3 is 13 residues. The CDR3 DNA reads as TGTGCCAGCAGTTGGAGGGACGCAGATACGCAGTATTTT. Amino acids: CASSWRDADTQYF. Based on the CDR3 plus reference TRBV19 and TRBJ2-3, the full variable domain is DGGITQSPKYLFRKEGQNVTLSCEQNLNHDAMYWYRQDPGQGLRLIYYSQIVNDFQKGDIAEGYSVSREKKESFPLTVTSAQKNPTAFYLCASSWRDADTQYFGPGTRLTVL.

This chain uses TRBV14 with TRBJ1-6; 7 bases are shared with TRBD1. V dropped 4 bases and J dropped 7; count of bases not matched to a gene: 7. CDR1 is SGHDN, CDR2 FVKESK, per germline. The CDR3 has 15 amino acids. The DNA for the CDR3 is TGTGCCAGCAGCCGAGGACAGGCGGGGAATTCACCCCTCCACTTT. It specifies CASSRGQAGNSPLHF.

This clonotype was recorded a few times. The genes are TRBV6-5 and TRBJ2-3, with D uncertain. Germline V gene sequence: CDR1 MNHEY, CDR2 SVGAGI. Trimming shortened V by 6 bases and J by 1 base, and 14 bases separated the two germline ends. This CDR3 has 15 residues. CDR3 nucleotide sequence: TGTGCCAGCAGGGAAACTTTGCTGGGCACAGATACGCAGTATTTT. It yields the protein CASRETLLGTDTQYF.

The V and J genes are TRBV29-1 and TRBJ2-3, with a weak D call TRBD2 (5 bases). CDR1 SQVTM and CDR2 ANQGSEA come from the germline V gene. V dropped 6 bases and J dropped 2 bases, with 9 bases sitting between them. The CDR3 loop spans 12 amino acids. DNA of the CDR3: TGCAGCGTGGAGGCAGACACAGATACGCAGTATTTT. It yields the protein CSVEADTDTQYF.

V is TRBV7-9 and J is TRBJ2-1, with TRBD2 matching 7 bases. The trim removed 4 bases at V and 6 bases at J, leaving 18 bases unmatched. The germline gives CDR1 SEHNR, CDR2 FQNEAQ (reference sequence). The CDR3 is 18 residues long. CDR3 DNA: TGTGCCAGCAGCTCCGACCCTTTACGGGGGGACTGGATCAATGAGCAGTTCTTC. It codes for CASSSDPLRGDWINEQFF.

With respect to this clonotype: A junction end diverges from the germline sequence, so it may reflect a read error. V gene TRBV18 combines with J gene TRBJ1-5, with no clear D. This CDR3 is 15 amino acids long. CDR1 and CDR2 from the germline V gene are KGHSH and LQKENI. The CDR3 sequence: CASPPRDYSNQPQHF. CDR3 DNA sequence: TGTGCCAGCCCACCACGCGACTATAGCAATCAGCCCCAGCATTTT.

V usage is TRBV5-1 and J usage is TRBJ2-1; 8 nucleotides line up with TRBD1. The ends lost 6 bases at V and 5 bases at J; junction bases unmatched: 7. The CDR3 has 14 amino acids. The germline V gene encodes CDR1 SGHRS and CDR2 YFSETQ. The CDR3 sequence is CASNAGGRDNEQFF. CDR3 nucleotide sequence: TGCGCCAGCAACGCAGGGGGCAGAGACAATGAGCAGTTCTTC.

This clonotype has just a few counts. This rearrangement joins TRBV5-1 to TRBJ1-1; D is uncertain. Deletions cut 7 bases from V and 0 bases from J, with 13 bases between. The CDR3 runs 14 residues. Per germline, CDR1 SGHRS and CDR2 YFSETQ. DNA for the CDR3: TGCGCCAGCGCATCCGGTGGGGTGAACACTGAAGCTTTCTTT. It is translated as CASASGGVNTEAFF.

This clonotype occurred once. V and J are TRBV20-1 and TRBJ1-6; possible D gene TRBD1, 6 bases. V was trimmed by 3 bases and J by 10 bases, leaving 10 bases between them. The length of the CDR3 is 12 residues. Germline assignment: CDR1 DFQATT and CDR2 SNEGSKA (reference sequence). The CDR3: CSARPGESPLHF. The CDR3, as DNA: TGCAGTGCTAGGCCAGGGGAGTCACCCCTCCACTTT.

This sequence joins TRBV5-5 and TRBJ1-2; 10 nucleotides line up with TRBD1. The V gene end was trimmed by 4 bases and the J gene end by 6 bases; junction bases not matched to a gene: 9. The germline V gene has CDR1 SGHKS and CDR2 YYEKEE (reference sequence). The CDR3 is made up of 15 amino acids. The CDR3 nucleotides read TGTGCCAGCAGCGCAGGGACCGGGACAGGGGATGGCTACACCTTC. Its translation: CASSAGTGTGDGYTF.

This clonotype was found many times. V usage is TRBV7-2 and J usage is TRBJ2-7; no reliable D call. V gave up 1 base and J gave up 6 bases, with 10 bases separating them. The germline gives CDR1 SGHTA, CDR2 FQGNSA. The CDR3 has 13 amino acids. The CDR3 is CASSLVVVREQYF. The CDR3 region has the DNA TGTGCCAGCAGCTTAGTGGTCGTCCGCGAGCAGTACTTC.

A few counts support this clonotype. The junction shows a germline mismatch at one end, possibly a read error. The chain combines TRBV6-5 with TRBJ1-2; D not resolved. Germline assignment: CDR1 MNHEY and CDR2 SVGAGI. The CDR3 extends over 15 amino acids. The chain's CDR3 is CASSRGVSSNHGYTF. The CDR3 DNA reads TGTGCCAGCAGCCGGGGAGTAAGCTCTAACCATGGCTACACCTTC.

This chain links TRBV5-6 with TRBJ1-2, with no clear D. Trimming cost V 2 bases and J 3 bases, with 8 bases left between them. CDR1 SGHDT and CDR2 YYEEEE come from the germline V gene. This CDR3 contains 13 residues. CDR3 DNA: TGTGCCAGCAGCTTTTCAGAGGACTATGGCTACACCTTC. As protein: CASSFSEDYGYTF.

The CDR3 DNA reads TGCAGCGTTGGGAAAGTGCAGAACACTGAAGCTTTCTTT. Translating gives CSVGKVQNTEAFF. The chain recombines TRBV29-1 with TRBJ1-1, with D hard to call. This CDR3 region has 13 residues. Trimming removed 4 bases at V and 1 base at J, with 10 bases between. The V gene's germline CDR1 is SQVTM and CDR2 ANQGSEA.

V usage is TRBV6-6 and J usage is TRBJ2-3; D is perhaps TRBD1 (5 bases). The V end lost 2 bases, the J end lost 6 bases, and 12 bases lay between the germline ends. CDR1 and CDR2 (germline): MNHNY, SVGAGI (reference sequence). This CDR3 spans 14 amino acids. Written as DNA, the CDR3 is TGTGCCAGCAGTTACGGGCAGGGCAGCGATACGCAGTATTTT. Residues: CASSYGQGSDTQYF.

This clonotype has just a few counts. V usage is TRBV6-5 and J usage is TRBJ2-3; D perhaps matches TRBD1 (5 bases). The CDR3 runs to 13 residues. Germline CDR1 and CDR2: MNHEY and SVGAGI. V was clipped by 6 bases and J by 3 bases, with 10 bases between them. This CDR3 is CASRRSGTDTQYF. As DNA, the CDR3 is TGTGCCAGCAGGAGGTCAGGGACAGATACGCAGTATTTT.

CDR3 region: CATQGGNTEAFF. CDR3 DNA sequence: TGTGCCACGCAAGGGGGGAACACTGAAGCTTTCTTT. This rearrangement joins TRBV24-1 to TRBJ1-1; tentatively, D is TRBD1 (6 bases). The ends were cut back, 10 bases at V and 1 base at J, with 9 bases in the middle. Per germline, CDR1 KGHDR and CDR2 SFDVKD. This CDR3 comprises 12 residues.

This clonotype was detected ten times or more. The junction departs from germline at one end; a sequencing error may be responsible. The rearrangement uses TRBV5-1 and TRBJ2-3; D possibly corresponds to TRBD1 (6 bases). The CDR3 is 13 residues long. Germline V gene sequence: CDR1 SGHRS, CDR2 YFSETQ. CDR3 region: CASSSQGTDTQYF. The DNA of the CDR3 is TGTGCCAGCAGCTCACAGGGAACAGATACGCAGTATTTT.

In this sample, this clonotype turned up many times. The chain combines TRBV4-2 with TRBJ1-2, with 8 nucleotides matching TRBD1. Germline values: CDR1 LGHNA, CDR2 YNFKEQ. This CDR3 is 14 amino acids long. With V trimmed by 1 base and J by 2 bases, 0 bases remained unmatched. Here the CDR3 reads CASSQGDRNYGYTF. The CDR3 DNA is TGTGCCAGCAGCCAAGGGGACAGGAACTATGGCTACACCTTC.

This chain joins TRBV11-2 and TRBJ2-2; D is unclear. Between the trimmed V and J ends, which lost 2 bases and 5 bases, there was a span of 18 bases. In germline, CDR1 is SGHAT, CDR2 FQNNGV. The CDR3 extends over 17 amino acids. CDR3 DNA: TGTGCCAGCAGCTTAAAAGGCGATCCCCTGGGGACCGGGGAGCTGTTTTTT. This gives the protein CASSLKGDPLGTGELFF. The complete variable domain, with remaining parts taken from reference TRBV11-2 and TRBJ2-2, reads EAGVAQSPRYKIIEKRQSVAFWCNPISGHATLYWYQQILGQGPKLLIQFQNNGVVDDSQLPKDRFSAERLKGVDSTLKIQPAKLEDSAVYLCASSLKGDPLGTGELFFGEGSRLTVL.

There are a few counts of this clonotype. The chain combines TRBV7-6 with TRBJ2-5; the D gene could be TRBD1 or TRBD2 (6 bases each). This CDR3 has 15 amino acids. V gave up 7 bases and J gave up 5 bases, with 20 bases separating them. CDR1 is SGHVS and CDR2 is FNYEAQ in the germline V gene. CDR3 loop: CASTPIKGGQETQYF. The CDR3 nucleotides are TGTGCCAGCACCCCCATAAAAGGGGGGCAGGAGACCCAGTACTTC.

This clonotype occurred a few times. The chain uses TRBV5-4 and TRBJ2-5, with D perhaps matching TRBD2 (6 bases). With 4 bases removed from V and 3 bases from J, the gap between germline ends came to 16 bases. Per the germline V gene, CDR1 is SGHNT and CDR2 is YYREEE (reference sequence). CDR3 length equals 15 residues. CDR3 coding DNA: TGTGCCAGCAGCCCCCCGGGACTCACCAAAGAGACCCAGTACTTC. Its translation is CASSPPGLTKETQYF.

The chain employs TRBV12-3 or TRBV12-4 and TRBJ2-2, with D possibly TRBD1 on 6 matching bases. The CDR3 is 13 amino acids. V was trimmed by 5 bases and J by 5 bases, leaving 9 bases between them. In nucleotides, the CDR3 is TGTGCCAGCAGTCAGGGGTTTACCGGGGAGCTGTTTTTT. It codes for CASSQGFTGELFF.

This clonotype has more than one count but fewer than ten. The chain has TRBV7-9 and TRBJ1-2; a possible D gene is TRBD1 (6 bases). In germline, CDR1 is SEHNR, CDR2 FQNEAQ (reference sequence). The CDR3 is made up of 14 amino acids. V lost 2 bases and J 2 bases, leaving 9 bases between the germline ends. CDR3 DNA: TGTGCCAGCAGCTTACAGGGGCGAAACTATGGCTACACCTTC. Translated, it gives CASSLQGRNYGYTF. Full variable domain (missing parts from reference TRBV7-9 and TRBJ1-2): DTGVSQNPRHKITKRGQNVTFRCDPISEHNRLYWYRQTLGQGPEFLTYFQNEAQLEKSRLLSDRFSAERPKGSFSTLEIQRTEQGDSAMYLCASSLQGRNYGYTFGSGTRLTVV.